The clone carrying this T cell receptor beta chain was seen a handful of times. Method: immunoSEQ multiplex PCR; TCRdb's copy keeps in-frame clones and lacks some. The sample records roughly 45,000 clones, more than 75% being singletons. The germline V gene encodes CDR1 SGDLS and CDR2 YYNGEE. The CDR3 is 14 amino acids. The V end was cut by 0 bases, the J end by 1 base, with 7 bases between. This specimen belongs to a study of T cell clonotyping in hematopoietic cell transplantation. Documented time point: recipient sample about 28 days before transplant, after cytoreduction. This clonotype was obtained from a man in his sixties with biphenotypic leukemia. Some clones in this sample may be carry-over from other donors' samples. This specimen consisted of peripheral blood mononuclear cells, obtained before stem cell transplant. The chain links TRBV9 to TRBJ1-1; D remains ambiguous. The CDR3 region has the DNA TGTGCCAGCAGCGTAGACCCACAGAACACTGAAGCTTTCTTT. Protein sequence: CASSVDPQNTEAFF.